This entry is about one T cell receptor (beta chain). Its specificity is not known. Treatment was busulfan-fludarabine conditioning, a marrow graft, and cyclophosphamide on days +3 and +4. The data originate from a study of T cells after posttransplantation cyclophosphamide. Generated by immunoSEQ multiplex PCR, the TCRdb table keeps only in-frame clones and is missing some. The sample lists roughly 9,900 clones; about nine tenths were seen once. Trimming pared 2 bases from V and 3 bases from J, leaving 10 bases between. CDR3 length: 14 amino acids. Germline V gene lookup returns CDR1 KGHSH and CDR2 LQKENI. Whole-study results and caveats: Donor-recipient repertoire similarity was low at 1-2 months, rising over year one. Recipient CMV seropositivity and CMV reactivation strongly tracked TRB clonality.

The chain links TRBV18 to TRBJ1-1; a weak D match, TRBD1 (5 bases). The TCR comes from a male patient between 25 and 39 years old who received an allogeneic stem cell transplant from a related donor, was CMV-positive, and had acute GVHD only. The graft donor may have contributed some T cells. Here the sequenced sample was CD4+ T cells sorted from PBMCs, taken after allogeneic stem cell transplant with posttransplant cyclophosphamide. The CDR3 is CASSPLGVDTEAFF. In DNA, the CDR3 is TGTGCCAGCTCACCATTAGGGGTGGACACTGAAGCTTTCTTT.